This paragraph reports one T cell receptor (beta chain). Germline-derived CDR1 and CDR2 are SGHRS and YFSETQ. CDR3 length equals 14 residues. The ends were cut back, 0 bases at V and 9 bases at J, with 13 bases in the middle. The data originate from a study of OX40 agonist ivuxolimab in advanced cancers. Overall study: Treatment received earlier with anti-PD-1, anti-PD-L1 or anti-CTLA-4 agents was allowed, and 40% had some.

Only in-frame clones appear in the TCRdb table, and some are missing; sequencing was by immunoSEQ multiplex PCR. The table lists tens of thousands of clones, approximately 90% of them singletons. The sequence came from an adult with an advanced solid tumor such as melanoma, head and neck, liver or kidney cancer. V usage is TRBV5-1 and J usage is TRBJ2-1, with a possible D match to TRBD2 (6 bases). Sequenced here: CD4+ or CD8+ T cells sorted from blood, sampled in a trial of the OX40 agonist ivuxolimab. The CDR3 DNA reads TGCGCCAGCAGCTTGGGACTAGAGGCGAGTGAGCAGTTCTTC. Translating gives CASSLGLEASEQFF.